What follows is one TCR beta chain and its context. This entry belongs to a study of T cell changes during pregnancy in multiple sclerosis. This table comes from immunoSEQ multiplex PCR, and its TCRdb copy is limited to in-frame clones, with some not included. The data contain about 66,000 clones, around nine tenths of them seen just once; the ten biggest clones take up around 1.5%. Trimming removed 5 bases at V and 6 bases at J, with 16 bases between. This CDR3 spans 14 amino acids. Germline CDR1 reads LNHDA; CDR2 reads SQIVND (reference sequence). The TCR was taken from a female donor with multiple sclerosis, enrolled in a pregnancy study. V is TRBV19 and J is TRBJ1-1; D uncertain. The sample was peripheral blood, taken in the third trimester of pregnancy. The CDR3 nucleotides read TGTGCCAGTAGTTCCACCCCGGGAGGTCCTGAAGCTTTCTTT. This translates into CASSSTPGGPEAFF.